Listed below are T cell receptor beta chains from one sample, sequenced in a study of T cells after yellow fever vaccination. TCRdb fed the 5' RACE reads into MiXCR, producing one record per CDR3 protein. This table has just under 600,000 distinct CDR3 sequences, roughly 13% appearing once. The sample was PBMCs, taken on the day of the yellow fever booster vaccination. Every receptor here comes from a young man who received the YFV17D yellow fever vaccine. CDR3s include the opening cysteine and the closing phenylalanine or tryptophan. Each record gives: D gene, clone size, V gene, J gene, CDR3 protein, CDR3 DNA. A D gene is named only where the DNA matches it firmly. The size entry is marked missing in some rows and otherwise reads once, few, many or a size class.

-	few	TRBV27	TRBJ1-1	CAREGRLVTEAFF	TGTGCCAGAGAAGGACGGCTGGTCACTGAAGCTTTCTTT
TRBD1	few	TRBV7-9	TRBJ2-7	CASSWDRGNPYEQYF	TGTGCCAGCAGCTGGGACAGGGGGAACCCCTACGAGCAGTACTTC
-	-	TRBV6-5	TRBJ2-5	CASSSEGETQYF	TGTGCCAGCAGCTCTGAGGGAGAGACCCAGTACTTC
TRBD2	-	TRBV20-1	TRBJ2-2	CSAFSGTDTGELFF	TGCAGTGCTTTTAGCGGGACCGACACCGGGGAGCTGTTTTTT
TRBD1	-	TRBV18	TRBJ1-1	CASSPRTGGDTEAFF	TGTGCCAGCTCACCTCGGACAGGGGGGGACACTGAAGCTTTCTTT
-	-	TRBV7-2	TRBJ2-7	CASSFGATTYEQYF	TGTGCCAGCAGCTTTGGCGCGACCACCTACGAGCAGTACTTC
-	-	TRBV9	TRBJ2-2	CASSLSRVTGELFF	TGTGCCAGCAGCCTAAGCCGGGTCACCGGGGAGCTGTTTTTT
TRBD1	-	TRBV5-1	TRBJ2-1	CASSDRGIGTEQFF	TGCGCCAGCAGCGACAGGGGAATCGGTACTGAGCAGTTCTTC
TRBD2	-	TRBV5-1	TRBJ2-1	CASIGLAGVDEQFF	TGCGCCAGCATCGGACTAGCGGGAGTGGATGAGCAGTTCTTC
TRBD2	few	TRBV5-1	TRBJ2-3	CASSWRGEDTQYF	TGCGCCAGCAGTTGGCGGGGGGAAGATACGCAGTATTTT
-	few	TRBV4-3	TRBJ2-1	CASSSINTYNEQFF	TGCGCCAGCAGCTCGATAAACACCTACAATGAGCAGTTCTTC
-	-	TRBV3-1	TRBJ2-2	CASSQVEGPTGELFF	TGTGCCAGCAGCCAAGTGGAGGGCCCGACCGGGGAGCTGTTTTTT
-	few	TRBV25-1	TRBJ1-1	CASSDRRDVAFF	TGTGCCAGCAGTGACAGGCGGGACGTTGCTTTCTTT
TRBD2	few	TRBV7-9	TRBJ2-7	CASSPRTSDPYEQYF	TGTGCCAGCAGCCCAAGGACTAGCGATCCCTACGAGCAGTACTTC
-	-	TRBV4-1	TRBJ2-3	CASSPESSSTDTQYF	TGCGCCAGCAGTCCGGAATCCAGTAGCACAGATACGCAGTATTTT
TRBD2	-	TRBV20-1	TRBJ2-1	CSAREGSGRPYNEQFF	TGCAGTGCTAGAGAGGGTAGCGGGAGGCCGTACAATGAGCAGTTCTTC
-	-	TRBV7-3	TRBJ2-3	CASSLNRGQMQYF	TGTGCCAGCAGCTTAAACCGGGGCCAGATGCAGTATTTT
TRBD1	once	TRBV7-9	TRBJ2-2	CASSETGIGELFF	TGTGCCAGCAGCGAGACAGGGATCGGGGAGCTGTTTTTT
TRBD1	few	TRBV6-1	TRBJ2-5	CASSPGTGYLGTQYF	TGTGCCAGCAGCCCCGGGACAGGATACCTAGGGACCCAGTACTTC
TRBD1	few	TRBV27	TRBJ2-7	CASSWAGTEIEQYF	TGTGCCAGCAGCTGGGCCGGGACAGAAATCGAGCAGTACTTC
-	many	TRBV6-2/TRBV6-3	TRBJ2-3	CASRRTAKGTDTQYF	TGTGCCAGCAGGCGGACAGCTAAGGGGACAGATACGCAGTATTTT
TRBD2	few	TRBV6-2/TRBV6-3	TRBJ2-1	CASRDRRTSETETYNEQFF	TGTGCCAGCCGAGATCGGAGGACTAGCGAAACCGAGACCTACAATGAGCAGTTCTTC
TRBD2	-	TRBV29-1	TRBJ2-5	CSVERRLARETQYF	TGCAGCGTTGAAAGGCGACTAGCGAGGGAGACCCAGTACTTC
-	-	TRBV4-3	TRBJ2-2	CASSQEGGWNTGELFF	TGCGCCAGCAGCCAAGAAGGGGGTTGGAACACCGGGGAGCTGTTTTTT
-	-	TRBV27	TRBJ2-7	CASSLLEGHEQYF	TGTGCCAGCAGTTTATTAGAGGGTCACGAGCAGTACTTC
-	-	TRBV12-3/TRBV12-4	TRBJ1-5	CASSLQKNQPQHF	TGTGCCAGCAGTTTACAGAAGAATCAGCCCCAGCATTTT
-	many	TRBV29-1	TRBJ2-5	CSVAYQETQYF	TGCAGCGTTGCGTACCAAGAGACCCAGTACTTC
-	-	TRBV10-3	TRBJ2-5	CAISESGAVQETQYF	TGTGCCATCAGTGAGTCCGGAGCAGTTCAAGAGACCCAGTACTTC
TRBD1	many	TRBV7-2	TRBJ2-5	CASSRQGGPETQYF	TGTGCCAGCAGCCGACAGGGGGGCCCAGAGACCCAGTACTTC
-	few	TRBV4-3	TRBJ2-3	CASSHKAFRVKGTDTQYF	TGCGCCAGCAGCCATAAAGCGTTCCGGGTAAAGGGCACAGATACGCAGTATTTT
-	few	TRBV27	TRBJ1-6	CASSLTDYNSPLHF	TGTGCCAGCAGTTTGACAGACTATAATTCACCCCTCCACTTT
-	-	TRBV20-1	TRBJ2-7	CSATPGGILLDEQYF	TGCAGTGCTACACCCGGCGGGATCCTCCTCGACGAGCAGTACTTC
TRBD2	-	TRBV15	TRBJ2-1	CATSRDQGLAGGGTYNEQFF	TGTGCCACCAGCAGAGATCAGGGGCTAGCGGGAGGGGGAACCTACAATGAGCAGTTCTTC
-	many	TRBV12-3/TRBV12-4	TRBJ2-1	CASSTGNEQFF	TGTGCCAGCAGTACAGGGAATGAGCAGTTCTTC
-	few	TRBV5-1	TRBJ1-4	CASSVNPRQSEKLFF	TGCGCCAGCAGCGTCAACCCTCGACAGTCTGAAAAACTGTTTTTT
-	few	TRBV7-2	TRBJ2-1	CASSTGPLDYNEQFF	TGTGCCAGCAGCACGGGCCCCTTGGACTACAATGAGCAGTTCTTC
-	-	TRBV10-3	TRBJ2-5	CAISDRFETQYF	TGTGCCATCAGTGACAGATTTGAGACCCAGTACTTC
TRBD2	-	TRBV10-3	TRBJ2-3	CAISEPLAGRGTDTQYF	TGTGCCATCAGTGAGCCTTTAGCGGGGAGGGGCACAGATACGCAGTATTTT
-	few	TRBV5-1	TRBJ2-7	CASSLTSFLGYEQYF	TGCGCCAGCAGCTTGACTAGCTTTCTCGGGTACGAGCAGTACTTC
TRBD1	-	TRBV7-2	TRBJ2-7	CASSFTGTGYREQYF	TGTGCCAGCAGCTTCACCGGGACAGGGTATCGCGAGCAGTACTTC
-	-	TRBV11-3	TRBJ2-3	CASRQILGGTDTQYF	TGTGCCAGCAGACAAATCCTCGGGGGCACAGATACGCAGTATTTT
-	few	TRBV20-1	TRBJ2-1	CSAAFGLPDEQFF	TGCAGTGCTGCCTTCGGGCTCCCAGATGAGCAGTTCTTC
-	-	TRBV20-1	TRBJ1-6	CSARDPKGEGVALHF	TGCAGTGCTAGGGACCCTAAGGGGGAAGGGGTGGCCCTCCACTTT
-	-	TRBV6-5	TRBJ2-2	CASSYAFGVASTGELFF	TGTGCCAGCAGTTACGCCTTTGGGGTAGCGTCCACCGGGGAGCTGTTTTTT